A single T cell receptor beta chain is shown here with its context. Its target antigen remains unknown. One base away there is no much larger clone; base qualities are not given. This entry belongs to a study of CD8 T cells in Susac syndrome (dated by TCRdb to between 2018 and 2021). Notes on the research overall: Repertoire sequencing was used to test whether CD8+ T cell activation and differentiation in Susac syndrome was antigen driven.

Its CDR3 holds 14 amino acids, cysteine through phenylalanine. Only the CDR3 portion is preserved as DNA: 42 bases, with reading frame beginning at the first base. The germline V gene supplies CDR1 SNHLY and CDR2 FYNNEI. V and J lose 8 bases and 2 bases, and a span of 13 bases separates them. What the study reported, not specific to this receptor: The TCR sequencing and HLA analysis was acknowledged to have included a relatively small number of individuals.

High-throughput TCR beta sequencing profiled peripheral blood CD8+ and CD4+ T cells from healthy donors, Susac syndrome patients and multiple sclerosis patients. The multiple sclerosis controls were treatment-naive patients who had stable or active relapsing-remitting disease and met the revised McDonald criteria. Bulk CD8+ and CD4+ T cells were purified by magnetic negative isolation, whereas CD8+ TEMRA cells were enriched by FACS. Blood was collected in EDTA tubes and processed within 24 hours, with PBMCs isolated through density gradient centrifugation. PBMCs intended for TCR sequencing were cryopreserved in liquid nitrogen and thawed later in a water bath at 37 degrees C. Purity of sorted or isolated CD4+, CD8+ and CD8+ TEMRA cells was at least 90%. RNA was extracted using the RNeasy kit, and roughly 0.45 to 1 ug of the RNA was reverse transcribed with random hexamers. TCR beta CDR3 regions were amplified with the immunoSEQ multiplex PCR assay covering 54 Vbeta and 13 Jbeta segments. PCR amplification bias was corrected using a synthetic template baseline for primer optimization and computational correction. Turning to the authors' computational methods: Only productive sequences were kept, with reads annotated to V, D and J genes according to IMGT and analyzed in immunoSEQ Analyzer. Clonality was calculated as one minus the Shannon entropy normalized by log2 of the number of productive unique sequences. For each patient and control, public and private clones were evaluated within the 100 most prevalent clones. Susac-specific clones were defined as absent from healthy and MS cohorts, about 1,000 published viral clones and other ImmuneACCESS disease sequences. TCRdb handled the public reads itself, with Q25 trimming in fastp and clone calling in MiXCR, and kept productive beta chains. Every CDR3 protein is listed once, alongside the most common genes and DNA of its rows. The V and J calls reflect TCRdb's pipeline rather than the authors' work. The sample table records some 260,000 distinct CDR3 sequences; roughly 95% of these occur just once. The ten largest clones take up 0.06% to 0.08% of the sample.

This receptor chain uses TRBV2 and TRBJ2-4, and TRBD2 may be the D gene, going by 5 matching bases. The sample consisted of CD4+ T cells from PBMCs. This TCR derives from a human donor with multiple sclerosis. The CDR3 protein is CASRGAGSKNIQYF. The DNA is as follows: TGTGCCAGCCGAGGTGCGGGCTCCAAAAACATTCAGTACTTC.